This T cell receptor beta chain stems from a study of shared clonotypes between healthy human individuals. Generated by immunoSEQ multiplex PCR, the TCRdb table keeps only in-frame clones and is missing some. The sample includes 850,000 to 1,200,000 clones, approximately 70% of them seen just once. In this sample, this clone turned up a few times. The CDR3 is 13 residues long. V lost 2 bases, J lost 4 bases, and 9 bases lay in between. CDR1 and CDR2 (germline): MDHEN, SYDVKM. The sequenced sample was memory CD4+ T cells sorted from blood. The subset is: CD45RA-negative fraction. V is TRBV28 and J is TRBJ2-7, with unresolved D. The clonotype originates from a man in his late teens or twenties in good health. DNA for the CDR3: TGTGCCAGCAGTTTACGCATGAGGTACGAGCAGTACTTC. As protein: CASSLRMRYEQYF.